This entry lists 17 T cell receptor beta chains sequenced from one sample in a study of blood T cell repertoires in COVID-19. Only in-frame clones appear in the TCRdb table, and some are missing; sequencing was by immunoSEQ multiplex PCR. The sample includes 70,000 to 100,000 clones, less than 80% of them seen just once. Sequences were obtained from peripheral blood. The receptors here all came from a woman aged 45-65 years with acute or convalescent COVID-19.

This clone was seen once. This chain connects TRBV5-5 to TRBJ1-5; D call uncertain. V lost 4 bases to trimming and J lost 1 base, with 15 bases between them. The CDR3 extends over 16 amino acids. Germline CDR1 and CDR2: SGHKS and YYEKEE (reference sequence). The DNA of the CDR3 is TGTGCCAGCAGCGAAGGGAGTCTTAAGAGCAATCAGCCCCAGCATTTT. Its protein product is CASSEGSLKSNQPQHF.

The table lists this clone with a few counts. This chain joins TRBV2 and TRBJ1-2, with D perhaps TRBD1 (5 bases). This CDR3 has 16 residues. Looked up from germline, CDR1 is SNHLY and CDR2 is FYNNEI. Deletions cut 0 bases from V and 4 bases from J, with 15 bases between. The CDR3 DNA follows: TGTGCCAGCAGTGAAGCGCTTCCAGGGAACGGCTATGGCTACACCTTC. The encoded protein is CASSEALPGNGYGYTF.

V is TRBV5-6 and J is TRBJ2-5; the match to TRBD1 covers 10 bases. Looked up from germline, CDR1 is SGHDT and CDR2 is YYEEEE. This CDR3 comprises 15 residues. V gave up 0 bases and J gave up 5 bases; unmatched junction bases: 4. Here the CDR3 DNA reads TGTGCCAGCAGCTTGGGACAGGGGGCAATGGAGACCCAGTACTTC. This translates into CASSLGQGAMETQYF.

This chain uses TRBV19 with TRBJ1-2, with TRBD1 matching 8 bases. This CDR3 is built from 13 residues. J gave up 6 bases and V 4 bases, and 4 bases lay outside the gene matches. Germline V CDR1 and CDR2: LNHDA, SQIVND (reference sequence). Written as DNA, the CDR3 is TGTGCCAGTAGTAGGCAGGACAGGGATGGCTACACCTTC. As protein: CASSRQDRDGYTF.

This rearrangement joins TRBV27 to TRBJ1-1; 9 bases align to TRBD1. The CDR3 has 13 amino acids. The germline gives CDR1 MNHEY, CDR2 SMNVEV (reference sequence). V lost 8 bases to trimming and J lost 5 bases; unmatched junction nucleotides: 6. The CDR3 protein is CASRDRARTEAFF. CDR3 in DNA: TGTGCCAGCCGGGACAGGGCGAGGACTGAAGCTTTCTTT.

The chain is built from TRBV30 and TRBJ1-1; D unresolved. Germline V gives CDR1 GTSNPN, CDR2 SVGIG (reference sequence). The CDR3 covers 14 residues. V gave up 2 bases and J gave up 0 bases, with 10 bases separating them. CDR3 DNA sequence: TGTGCCTGGAGTCGAGGCCCCCTGAACACTGAAGCTTTCTTT. Amino acids: CAWSRGPLNTEAFF.

As regards this clone: The identical CDR3 is also encoded by other nucleotide sequences in the sample. The V gene is TRBV2, the J gene TRBJ1-3; TRBD1 might be the D (6 bases). Germline V gives CDR1 SNHLY, CDR2 FYNNEI. V shed 5 bases and J shed 4 bases, with 15 bases lying between them. This CDR3 has 15 amino acids. CDR3 amino acids: CASSPPGGRGNTIYF. The CDR3 bases are TGTGCCAGCAGTCCCCCCGGGGGGCGAGGAAACACCATATATTTT.

The chain joins TRBV19 to TRBJ1-1, with TRBD1 as a possible D gene (5 bases). V gave up 6 bases and J gave up 0 bases, with 14 bases separating them. The CDR3 extends over 15 amino acids. The V gene's germline CDR1 is LNHDA and CDR2 SQIVND (reference sequence). The CDR3 reads CASRGVGRMNTEAFF. The CDR3 DNA reads as TGTGCCAGTAGAGGGGTAGGCCGAATGAACACTGAAGCTTTCTTT.

This clone showed up just a few times. V usage is TRBV7-3 and J usage is TRBJ1-2; the D gene is possibly TRBD1 (5 bases). Trimming shortened V by 5 bases and J by 2 bases, and 9 bases separated the two germline ends. The CDR3 consists of 13 residues. Germline V gives CDR1 SGHTA, CDR2 FQGTGA. The CDR3 sequence: CASSPNRNYGYTF. In DNA form, the CDR3 reads TGTGCCAGCAGCCCTAACAGGAACTATGGCTACACCTTC.

This rearrangement joins TRBV6-6 to TRBJ1-3; TRBD1 is a possible D gene (6 bases). Germline lookup yields CDR1 MNHNY and CDR2 SVGAGI (reference sequence). Trimming left V 6 bases short and J 0 bases short, with 9 bases between. This CDR3 has 14 residues. For the CDR3, the DNA is TGTGCCAGCAGCGACAGGTACTCTGGAAACACCATATATTTT. This gives the protein CASSDRYSGNTIYF.

This clone was detected only a few times. This chain uses TRBV12-3 or TRBV12-4 with TRBJ1-4; 7 bases are shared with TRBD1. The CDR3 spans 13 residues. V was clipped by 7 bases and J by 8 bases; unmatched bases: 7. CDR3 sequence reads: CASTRQGGEKLFF. The CDR3 nucleotides read TGTGCCAGCACGCGACAGGGTGGAGAAAAACTGTTTTTT.

V gene TRBV12-3 or TRBV12-4 combines with J gene TRBJ1-1, with 7 bases lining up with TRBD1. J gave up 6 bases and V 6 bases, and 7 bases lay outside the gene matches. CDR3 length: 13 amino acids. CDR3 bases: TGTGCCAGCAGGCAGACAGGGTTCCCTGAAGCTTTCTTT. It encodes CASRQTGFPEAFF.

The gene calls are TRBV19 and TRBJ2-4; perhaps TRBD1 as D (6 bases). Germline CDR1 reads LNHDA; CDR2 reads SQIVND (reference sequence). With 5 bases removed from V and 1 base from J, the gap between germline ends came to 15 bases. The CDR3 runs to 16 residues. The CDR3 sequence is CASSPGRGWAKNIQYF. In DNA, the CDR3 is TGTGCCAGTAGTCCCGGTAGGGGGTGGGCCAAAAACATTCAGTACTTC.

V and J are TRBV11-3 and TRBJ1-1; D unresolved. Germline V gene sequence: CDR1 SGHNT, CDR2 YENEEA. The CDR3 contains 13 residues. Trimming cost V 4 bases and J 3 bases, with 9 bases left between them. CDR3 nucleotides: TGTGCCAGCAGCTATTCCTTCGACACTGAAGCTTTCTTT. Its translation is CASSYSFDTEAFF.

The V call is TRBV10-3, the J call TRBJ2-5; a weak D match, TRBD1 (6 bases). The CDR3 consists of 13 residues. V lost 11 bases, J lost 2 bases, and 15 bases lay in between. Germline CDR1 reads ENHRY; CDR2 reads SYGVKD. CDR3 protein: CAGRGGYQETQYF. The CDR3 region has the DNA TGTGCCGGTCGAGGGGGATATCAAGAGACCCAGTACTTC.

This clone was picked up a small number of times. V is TRBV5-4 and J is TRBJ2-1; 7 bases are shared with TRBD1. Germline-derived CDR1 and CDR2 are SGHNT and YYREEE (reference sequence). This CDR3 comprises 16 residues. Trimming at V came to 4 bases and at J to 13 bases, leaving 20 bases not matched to a gene. CDR3 DNA sequence: TGTGCCAGCAGCCCCTACATGGAACTTCAGGGGGACGGCCAGTTCTTC. Translating it yields CASSPYMELQGDGQFF. Combining the CDR3 with reference TRBV5-4 and TRBJ2-1 gives the whole variable domain ETGVTQSPTHLIKTRGQQVTLRCSSQSGHNTVSWYQQALGQGPQFIFQYYREEENGRGNFPPRFSGLQFPNYSSELNVNALELDDSALYLCASSPYMELQGDGQFFGPGTRLTVL.

The J gene is TRBJ1-2, the V gene TRBV9, with 7 bases matching TRBD1. The CDR3 is 14 residues long. After removal of 0 bases from V and 6 bases from J, the junction contained 5 bases not matched to a gene. CDR1 and CDR2 from the germline V gene are SGDLS and YYNGEE. CDR3 sequence: CASSVADRVHGYTF. For the CDR3, the DNA is TGTGCCAGCAGCGTAGCAGACAGGGTACATGGCTACACCTTC.